A single sample gave rise to the 26 T cell receptor beta chains below, sequenced in a study of monozygotic twins with cystic fibrosis. Produced via immunoSEQ multiplex PCR; TCRdb's table is partial and in-frame only. The sample lists approximately 9,700 clones; 91% were seen once. The specimen sequenced was blood. Source of these receptors: a boy between 2 and 10 years old with cystic fibrosis.

The chain carries TRBV7-2 and TRBJ2-5, with 10 bases fitting TRBD2. Germline values: CDR1 SGHTA, CDR2 FQGNSA. V trimming: 5 bases; J trimming: 2 bases; junction bases outside the gene matches: 5. The CDR3 loop spans 15 amino acids. CDR3 sequence reads: CASSPSGGGQETQYF. CDR3 nucleotide sequence: TGTGCCAGCAGCCCTAGCGGGGGTGGGCAAGAGACCCAGTACTTC.

This sequence joins TRBV7-8 and TRBJ2-5, with a possible D match to TRBD2 (5 bases). The CDR3 covers 15 residues. In germline, CDR1 is SGHVS, CDR2 FQNEAQ. With 3 bases removed from V and 1 base from J, the gap between germline ends came to 12 bases. This CDR3 is CASSFSLEAQETQYF. The DNA for the CDR3 is TGTGCCAGCAGCTTTAGTTTGGAGGCCCAAGAGACCCAGTACTTC. The complete variable domain, with remaining parts taken from reference TRBV7-8 and TRBJ2-5, reads GAGVSQSPRYKVAKRGQDVALRCDPISGHVSLFWYQQALGQGPEFLTYFQNEAQLDKSGLPSDRFFAERPEGSVSTLKIQRTQQEDSAVYLCASSFSLEAQETQYFGPGTRLLVL.

The CDR3 sequence is CASSSRGADNSPLHF. CDR3 coding DNA: TGTGCCAGCAGTTCCCGCGGAGCTGATAATTCACCCCTCCACTTT. V usage is TRBV6-5 and J usage is TRBJ1-6; D call uncertain. Trimming cost V 4 bases and J 5 bases, with 12 bases left between them. This CDR3 contains 15 residues. Germline V gives CDR1 MNHEY, CDR2 SVGAGI.

This clone was observed a few times. The J gene is TRBJ1-1, the V gene TRBV19, with a tentative D call TRBD1 (5 bases). CDR1 is LNHDA and CDR2 is SQIVND in the germline V gene (reference sequence). This CDR3 has 11 amino acids. Deletions cut 10 bases from V and 3 bases from J, with 9 bases between. This CDR3 reads CATQGYTEAFF. DNA of the CDR3: TGTGCCACTCAGGGCTACACTGAAGCTTTCTTT. The full variable domain, its missing parts supplied by reference TRBV19 and TRBJ1-1, is DGGITQSPKYLFRKEGQNVTLSCEQNLNHDAMYWYRQDPGQGLRLIYYSQIVNDFQKGDIAEGYSVSREKKESFPLTVTSAQKNPTAFYLCATQGYTEAFFGQGTRLTVV.

This chain uses TRBV4-1 with TRBJ1-1; no clear D gene. Germline CDR1 MGHRA, CDR2 YSYEKL. The length of the CDR3 is 15 residues. V lost 2 bases and J 4 bases, leaving 14 bases between the germline ends. CDR3 sequence: CASSQKKGETTEAFF. The CDR3 coding sequence is TGCGCCAGCAGCCAAAAAAAGGGAGAAACCACTGAAGCTTTCTTT.

The chain couples TRBV6-5 to TRBJ1-5; D uncertain. The CDR3 is 15 residues long. CDR1 is MNHEY, CDR2 SVGAGI, per germline. Deletions cut 5 bases from V and 0 bases from J, with 11 bases between. The CDR3 nucleotides are TGTGCCAGCAGTACATCCCTATATAGCAATCAGCCCCAGCATTTT. Its translation: CASSTSLYSNQPQHF.

The chain links TRBV11-2 to TRBJ2-2; 13 bases fit TRBD2. Germline-derived CDR1 and CDR2 are SGHAT and FQNNGV. The CDR3 spans 17 residues. Trimming cost V 4 bases and J 3 bases; bases outside gene matches: 5. CDR3 loop: CASSSTSGGAYTGELFF. Written as DNA, the CDR3 is TGTGCCAGCAGCTCCACTAGCGGGGGGGCCTACACCGGGGAGCTGTTTTTT.

The chain couples TRBV6-4 to TRBJ1-6; unclear D gene. Looked up from germline, CDR1 is MRHNA and CDR2 is SNTAGT. The CDR3 covers 14 residues. V gave up 3 bases and J gave up 0 bases, with 3 bases separating them. CDR3 in amino acids: CASSDSSYNSPLHF. The CDR3 DNA follows: TGTGCCAGCAGTGATAGCTCCTATAATTCACCCCTCCACTTT.

The chain recombines TRBV2 with TRBJ2-6, with D uncertain. CDR3 length: 15 amino acids. Germline-derived CDR1 and CDR2 are SNHLY and FYNNEI. V was pared by 1 base and J by 0 bases, with 4 bases between. The CDR3 DNA is TGTGCCAGCAGTGAAGTATCCTCTGGGGCCAACGTCCTGACTTTC. It encodes CASSEVSSGANVLTF. Variable domain in full (rest from reference TRBV2 and TRBJ2-6): EPEVTQTPSHQVTQMGQEVILRCVPISNHLYFYWYRQILGQKVEFLVSFYNNEISEKSEIFDDQFSVERPDGSNFTLKIRSTKLEDSAMYFCASSEVSSGANVLTFGAGSRLTVL.

V gene TRBV25-1 combines with J gene TRBJ2-5; 13 bases align to TRBD2. This CDR3 region has 17 residues. The germline gives CDR1 MGHDK, CDR2 SYGVNS. Unmatched junction bases numbered 5, after V lost 4 bases and J lost 0 bases. The chain's CDR3 is CASSGLAGGPYQETQYF. In nucleotides, the CDR3 is TGTGCCAGCAGTGGACTAGCGGGGGGCCCGTACCAAGAGACCCAGTACTTC.

This clone has just one count. The chain combines TRBV6-1 with TRBJ1-4; 9 nucleotides align to TRBD1. The germline V gene has CDR1 MNHNS and CDR2 SASEGT. The junction had 3 bases not matched to a gene; V was cut back by 5 bases and J by 5 bases. The CDR3 covers 14 residues. The CDR3 is CASSTGTGNEKLFF. CDR3 in DNA: TGTGCCAGCAGTACCGGGACAGGGAATGAAAAACTGTTTTTT.

CDR3 amino acids: CASSLGTGIYEQYF. CDR3 nucleotide sequence: TGTGCCAGCAGCTTGGGGACAGGTATCTACGAGCAGTACTTC. V and J are TRBV5-6 and TRBJ2-7, with TRBD1 identical over 7 bases. This CDR3 has 14 amino acids. The germline gives CDR1 SGHDT, CDR2 YYEEEE. Trimming removed 0 bases from V and 3 bases from J; junction bases left unmatched: 3. The variable domain in full, with the rest retrieved from reference TRBV5-6 and TRBJ2-7, is DAGVTQSPTHLIKTRGQQVTLRCSPKSGHDTVSWYQQALGQGPQFIFQYYEEEERQRGNFPDRFSGHQFPNYSSELNVNALLLGDSALYLCASSLGTGIYEQYFGPGTRLTVT.

V usage is TRBV27 and J usage is TRBJ1-6; 7 bases fit TRBD1. The V segment lost 4 bases and the J segment 4 bases; nucleotides outside the gene matches: 1. Per germline, CDR1 MNHEY and CDR2 SMNVEV (reference sequence). The CDR3 is 14 amino acids. CDR3 amino acids: CASSSGQYNSPLHF. DNA of the CDR3: TGTGCCAGCAGTTCGGGACAGTATAATTCACCCCTCCACTTT.

The chain couples TRBV11-2 to TRBJ2-1; no clear D. Trimming cost V 6 bases and J 6 bases, with 18 bases left between them. CDR1 SGHAT and CDR2 FQNNGV come from the germline V gene. This CDR3 is 15 amino acids long. The CDR3, as DNA: TGTGCCAGCAGTCCCCTAGTGGAGCCCACCAATGAGCAGTTCTTC. Protein sequence: CASSPLVEPTNEQFF. Looking up the rest from reference TRBV11-2 and TRBJ2-1 gives the full variable domain: EAGVAQSPRYKIIEKRQSVAFWCNPISGHATLYWYQQILGQGPKLLIQFQNNGVVDDSQLPKDRFSAERLKGVDSTLKIQPAKLEDSAVYLCASSPLVEPTNEQFFGPGTRLTVL.

The chain carries TRBV19 and TRBJ2-3, with D possibly matching TRBD2 (5 bases). This CDR3 contains 13 residues. Trimming took 3 bases from V and 5 from J, leaving 9 bases between them. Germline values: CDR1 LNHDA, CDR2 SQIVND (reference sequence). The CDR3 DNA sequence: TGTGCCAGTAGTATTACGGGGAGAGATACGCAGTATTTT. Protein sequence: CASSITGRDTQYF.

The chain couples TRBV9 to TRBJ2-3; D possibly corresponds to TRBD2 (6 bases). Between the trimmed V and J ends, which lost 0 bases and 6 bases, there was a span of 17 bases. Germline CDR1 is SGDLS and CDR2 is YYNGEE. The CDR3 is 16 residues long. The CDR3 region is CASSVEEGRGGDTQYF. In DNA, the CDR3 is TGTGCCAGCAGCGTAGAAGAGGGGCGGGGAGGTGATACGCAGTATTTT.

J is TRBJ2-1 and V is TRBV7-2; 7 bases map to TRBD2. Germline CDR1 reads SGHTA; CDR2 reads FQGNSA. This CDR3 is 15 amino acids long. J was trimmed by 2 bases and V by 5 bases; bases with no gene match: 6. CDR3 sequence (DNA): TGTGCCAGCAGCGTCGCTAGCGGTCCCTACAATGAGCAGTTCTTC. Amino acid sequence: CASSVASGPYNEQFF.

The J gene is TRBJ2-1, the V gene TRBV21-1; TRBD2, as called in the table, went unchecked against the DNA. TRBV21-1 is given as a pseudogene. This CDR3 contains 9 residues. For the CDR3, the DNA is TGTGCCAGCAGAAGAGGGCAGTTCTTC. It translates to CASRRGQFF.

This sequence joins TRBV6-4 and TRBJ2-2; D is undetermined. Trimming took 6 bases from V and 2 from J, leaving 10 bases between them. The CDR3 runs to 14 residues. Germline assignment: CDR1 MRHNA and CDR2 SNTAGT. The CDR3 region has the DNA TGTGCCAGCAGAAGGATCACAAACACCGGGGAGCTGTTTTTT. Translation: CASRRITNTGELFF.

The genes are TRBV6-5 and TRBJ2-7; D unresolved. The CDR3 is made up of 16 amino acids. Per germline, CDR1 MNHEY and CDR2 SVGAGI. V lost 1 base to trimming and J lost 0 bases, with 13 bases between them. In DNA form, the CDR3 reads TGTGCCAGCAGTTACTTGCCCCAGGAAAGCTCCTACGAGCAGTACTTC. Amino acid sequence: CASSYLPQESSYEQYF.

J is TRBJ2-1 and V is TRBV19; D is unresolved. The CDR3 loop spans 16 amino acids. From germline, CDR1 is LNHDA and CDR2 SQIVND (reference sequence). Trimming left V 0 bases short and J 4 bases short, with 13 bases between. In DNA, the CDR3 is TGTGCCAGTAGTATAGATGGGAAGACAAAATACAATGAGCAGTTCTTC. Its protein is CASSIDGKTKYNEQFF.

This clone was detected only once. The chain combines TRBV4-1 with TRBJ2-5, with 8 bases that match TRBD1. CDR3 size: 17 residues. Germline CDR1 is MGHRA and CDR2 is YSYEKL. J gave up 1 base and V 0 bases, and 7 bases lay outside the gene matches. CDR3 DNA sequence: TGCGCCAGCAGCCAAGAGAGGAGACAGGGGCCCCAAGAGACCCAGTACTTC. It translates to CASSQERRQGPQETQYF.

J is TRBJ2-2 and V is TRBV5-1; a possible D gene is TRBD2 (6 bases). Trimming stripped 0 bases from V and 1 base from J, with 16 bases between. The CDR3 consists of 18 residues. Germline V gene lookup returns CDR1 SGHRS and CDR2 YFSETQ. The CDR3 spells CASSLVRDWGENTGELFF. For the CDR3, the DNA is TGCGCCAGCAGCTTGGTGCGGGATTGGGGGGAGAACACCGGGGAGCTGTTTTTT.

The chain employs TRBV9 and TRBJ2-7; D is perhaps TRBD1 (6 bases). With 4 bases removed from V and 6 bases from J, the gap between germline ends came to 17 bases. The CDR3 consists of 14 residues. Germline V gives CDR1 SGDLS, CDR2 YYNGEE. As DNA, the CDR3 is TGTGCCAGCAGCCAGGGGCCAAGCCCCCTCGAGCAGTACTTC. This gives the protein CASSQGPSPLEQYF.

The V call is TRBV23-1, the J call TRBJ2-6; D call uncertain. TRBV23-1 is filed as an ORF, its function uncertain. V lost 5 bases and J lost 5, with 19 bases in between. The CDR3 contains 17 residues. The DNA of the CDR3 is TGCGCCAGCAGTAGGGATACGCAACAAAGTCGGGCCAACGTCCTGACTTTC. Translating it yields CASSRDTQQSRANVLTF.

The CDR3, as DNA: TGTGCCAGCAGTGAAATCTGGGGTCTTCAGCCCCAGCATTTT. Its protein is CASSEIWGLQPQHF. The V gene is TRBV6-1, the J gene TRBJ1-5; D is undetermined. The CDR3 extends over 14 amino acids. CDR1 is MNHNS and CDR2 is SASEGT in the germline V gene. With 2 bases removed from V and 6 bases from J, the gap between germline ends came to 11 bases.